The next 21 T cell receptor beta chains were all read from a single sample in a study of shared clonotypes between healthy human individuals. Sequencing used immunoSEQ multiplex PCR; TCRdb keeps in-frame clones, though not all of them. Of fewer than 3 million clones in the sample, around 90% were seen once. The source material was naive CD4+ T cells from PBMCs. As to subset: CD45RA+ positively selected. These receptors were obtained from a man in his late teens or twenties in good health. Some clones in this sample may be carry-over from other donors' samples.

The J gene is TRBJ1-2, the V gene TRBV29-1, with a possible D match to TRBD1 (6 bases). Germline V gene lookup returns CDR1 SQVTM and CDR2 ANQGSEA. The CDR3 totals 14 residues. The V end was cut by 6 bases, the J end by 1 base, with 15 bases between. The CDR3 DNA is TGCAGCGTCAATGGACAGACCCTTAACTATGGCTACACCTTC. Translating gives CSVNGQTLNYGYTF.

The CDR3 DNA is TGTGCCAGCAGTTTTAGGGCAGAGCCCAATCAGCCCCAGCATTTT. It codes for CASSFRAEPNQPQHF. The rearrangement joins TRBV27 to TRBJ1-5; D not certain. Trimming removed 3 bases from V and 3 bases from J, with 12 bases in between. Germline CDR1 MNHEY, CDR2 SMNVEV (reference sequence). This CDR3 comprises 15 residues.

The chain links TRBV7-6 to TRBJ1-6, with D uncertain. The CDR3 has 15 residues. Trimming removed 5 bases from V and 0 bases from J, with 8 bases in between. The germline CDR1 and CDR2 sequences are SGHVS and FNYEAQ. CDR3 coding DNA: TGTGCCAGCAGCAAACAGAGCTCCTATAATTCACCCCTCCACTTT. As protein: CASSKQSSYNSPLHF.

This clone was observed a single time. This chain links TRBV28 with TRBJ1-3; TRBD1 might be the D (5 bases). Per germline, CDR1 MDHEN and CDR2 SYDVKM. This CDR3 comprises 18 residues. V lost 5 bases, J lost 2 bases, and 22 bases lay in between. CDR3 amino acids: CASSRGPGPLAPGNTIYF. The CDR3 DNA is TGTGCCAGCAGTCGCGGGCCGGGACCGCTTGCTCCTGGAAACACCATATATTTT.

The CDR3 is CASSLDRGPYEQYF. The CDR3 DNA sequence: TGTGCCAGCAGCCTGGACAGGGGACCCTACGAGCAGTACTTC. The J gene is TRBJ2-7, the V gene TRBV6-5; TRBD1 matches at 9 bases. Looked up from germline, CDR1 is MNHEY and CDR2 is SVGAGI. The trim removed 6 bases at V and 2 bases at J, leaving 5 bases unmatched. The CDR3 covers 14 residues.

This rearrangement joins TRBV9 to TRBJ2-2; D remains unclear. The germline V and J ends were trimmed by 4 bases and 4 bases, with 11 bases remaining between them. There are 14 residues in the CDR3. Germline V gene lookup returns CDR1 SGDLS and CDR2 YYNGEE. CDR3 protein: CASSKNNPTGELFF. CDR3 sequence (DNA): TGTGCCAGCAGCAAAAACAACCCCACCGGGGAGCTGTTTTTT.

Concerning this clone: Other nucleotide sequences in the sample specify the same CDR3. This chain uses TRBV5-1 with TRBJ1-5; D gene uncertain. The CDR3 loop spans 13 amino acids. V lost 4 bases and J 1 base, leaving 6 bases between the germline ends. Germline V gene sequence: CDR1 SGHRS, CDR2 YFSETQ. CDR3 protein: CASSPDSNQPQHF. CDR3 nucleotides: TGCGCCAGCAGCCCAGACAGCAATCAGCCCCAGCATTTT.

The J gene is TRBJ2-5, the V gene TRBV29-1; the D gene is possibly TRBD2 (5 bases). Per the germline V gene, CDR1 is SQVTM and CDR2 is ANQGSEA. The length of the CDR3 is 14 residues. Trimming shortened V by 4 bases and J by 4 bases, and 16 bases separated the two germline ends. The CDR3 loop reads CSVVAGAITETQYF. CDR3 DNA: TGCAGCGTTGTGGCGGGCGCAATCACAGAGACCCAGTACTTC.

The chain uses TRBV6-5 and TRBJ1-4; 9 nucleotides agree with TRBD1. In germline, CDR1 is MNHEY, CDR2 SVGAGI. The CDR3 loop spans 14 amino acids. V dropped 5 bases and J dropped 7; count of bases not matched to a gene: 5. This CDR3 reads CASSTGTGTEKLFF. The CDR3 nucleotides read TGTGCCAGCAGTACCGGGACAGGGACTGAAAAACTGTTTTTT.

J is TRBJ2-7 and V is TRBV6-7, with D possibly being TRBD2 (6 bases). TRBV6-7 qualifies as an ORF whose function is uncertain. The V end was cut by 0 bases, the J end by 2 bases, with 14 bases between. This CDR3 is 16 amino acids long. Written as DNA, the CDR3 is TGTGCCAGCAGTTACTCCGGGGACTTCCCCACCTACGAGCAGTACTTC. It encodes CASSYSGDFPTYEQYF.

Here the CDR3 DNA reads TGTGCCAGCAGCGAGTCAGGGGGTACTAATGAAAAACTGTTTTTT. Its protein product is CASSESGGTNEKLFF. The J gene is TRBJ1-4, the V gene TRBV28, with 7 bases fitting TRBD1. V lost 6 bases to trimming and J lost 2 bases; unmatched junction nucleotides: 6. Germline V gene lookup returns CDR1 MDHEN and CDR2 SYDVKM. This CDR3 comprises 15 residues. The full variable domain, rest sourced from reference TRBV28 and TRBJ1-4, is DVKVTQSSRYLVKRTGEKVFLECVQDMDHENMFWYRQDPGLGLRLIYFSYDVKMKEKGDIPEGYSVSREKKERFSLILESASTNQTSMYLCASSESGGTNEKLFFGSGTQLSVL.

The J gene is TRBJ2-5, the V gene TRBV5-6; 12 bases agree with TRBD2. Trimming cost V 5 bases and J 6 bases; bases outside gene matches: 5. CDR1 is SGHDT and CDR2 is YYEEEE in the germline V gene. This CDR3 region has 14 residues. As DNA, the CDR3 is TGTGCCAGCAGACAGCTAGCGGGAGGGAAGACCCAGTACTTC. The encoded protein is CASRQLAGGKTQYF.

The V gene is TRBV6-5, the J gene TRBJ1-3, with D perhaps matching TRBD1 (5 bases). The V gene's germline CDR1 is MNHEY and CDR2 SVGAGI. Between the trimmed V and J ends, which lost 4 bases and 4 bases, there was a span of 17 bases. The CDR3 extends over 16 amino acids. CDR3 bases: TGTGCCAGCAGTTCCTCCCGTGGCAGGGACGGAAACACCATATATTTT. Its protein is CASSSSRGRDGNTIYF.

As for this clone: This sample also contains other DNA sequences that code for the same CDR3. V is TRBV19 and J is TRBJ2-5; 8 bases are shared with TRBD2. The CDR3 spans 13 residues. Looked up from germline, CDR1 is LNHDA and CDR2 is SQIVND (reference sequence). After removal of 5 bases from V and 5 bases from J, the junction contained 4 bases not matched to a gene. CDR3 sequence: CASSPRGGETQYF. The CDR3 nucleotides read TGTGCCAGTAGTCCACGGGGGGGGGAGACCCAGTACTTC.

In DNA form, the CDR3 reads TGTGCCAGCAGACCCGGGCCGGGACCGGCTGGAAACACCATATATTTT. Protein: CASRPGPGPAGNTIYF. The J gene is TRBJ1-3, the V gene TRBV7-2, with a possible D match to TRBD1 (5 bases). The CDR3 contains 16 residues. CDR1 is SGHTA and CDR2 is FQGNSA in the germline V gene. Trimming took 6 bases from V and 2 from J, leaving 17 bases between them.

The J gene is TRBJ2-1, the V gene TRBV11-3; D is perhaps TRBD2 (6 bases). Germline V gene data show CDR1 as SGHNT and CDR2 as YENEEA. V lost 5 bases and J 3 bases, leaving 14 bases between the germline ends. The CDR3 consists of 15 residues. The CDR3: CASSLRLALYNEQFF. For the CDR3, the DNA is TGTGCCAGCAGCCTCCGGCTAGCGCTCTACAATGAGCAGTTCTTC.

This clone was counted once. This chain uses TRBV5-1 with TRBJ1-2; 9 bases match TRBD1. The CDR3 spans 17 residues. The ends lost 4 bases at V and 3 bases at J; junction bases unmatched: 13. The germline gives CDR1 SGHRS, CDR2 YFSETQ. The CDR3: CASSLRDRDHRDYGYTF. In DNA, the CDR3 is TGCGCCAGCAGCCTTCGGGACAGGGACCATCGGGACTATGGCTACACCTTC.

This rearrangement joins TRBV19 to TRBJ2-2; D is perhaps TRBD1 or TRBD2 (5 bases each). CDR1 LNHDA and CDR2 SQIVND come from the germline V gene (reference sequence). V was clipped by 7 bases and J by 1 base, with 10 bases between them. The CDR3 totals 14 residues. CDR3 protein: CASMGRQNTGELFF. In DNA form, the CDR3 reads TGTGCCAGTATGGGACGTCAGAACACCGGGGAGCTGTTTTTT.

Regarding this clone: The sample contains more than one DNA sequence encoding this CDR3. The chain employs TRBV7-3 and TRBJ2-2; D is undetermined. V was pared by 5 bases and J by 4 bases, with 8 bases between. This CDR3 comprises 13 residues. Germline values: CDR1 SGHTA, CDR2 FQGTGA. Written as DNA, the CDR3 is TGTGCCAGCAGCCTTAGGGTCACCGGGGAGCTGTTTTTT. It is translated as CASSLRVTGELFF. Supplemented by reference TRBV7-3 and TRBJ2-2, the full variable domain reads GAGVSQTPSNKVTEKGKYVELRCDPISGHTALYWYRQSLGQGPEFLIYFQGTGAADDSGLPNDRFFAVRPEGSVSTLKIQRTERGDSAVYLCASSLRVTGELFFGEGSRLTVL.

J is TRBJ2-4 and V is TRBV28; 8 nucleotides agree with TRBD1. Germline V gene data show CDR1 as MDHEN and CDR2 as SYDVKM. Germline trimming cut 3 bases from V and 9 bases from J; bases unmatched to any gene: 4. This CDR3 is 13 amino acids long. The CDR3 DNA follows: TGTGCCAGCAGTTTGGACAGGGACAGCATTCAGTACTTC. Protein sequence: CASSLDRDSIQYF.

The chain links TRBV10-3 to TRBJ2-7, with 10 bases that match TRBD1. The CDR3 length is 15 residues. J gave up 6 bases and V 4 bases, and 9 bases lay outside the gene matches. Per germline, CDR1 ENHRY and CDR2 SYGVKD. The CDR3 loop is CAISAHGTGVSEQYF. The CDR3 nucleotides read TGTGCCATCAGTGCTCACGGGACAGGGGTATCCGAGCAGTACTTC.